A single sample is the source of the 9 T cell receptor beta chains below, sequenced in a study of regulatory T cells in long-lasting Graves disease (dated by TCRdb to the early 2020s). The intended sense of this specimen's time point label: newly diagnosed GD, antithyroid drugs for less than 3 months. RNA was extracted from PBMCs in TRIzol for both TCR sequencing and RNA sequencing. The protocol used for the library was multiplex PCR. The data were produced on an Illumina HiSeq 4000. iRepertoire HTBI primers and Arm-PCR amplification of CDR3 regions were used to construct TCR beta libraries. The public sequencing data were trimmed at Q25 with fastp and processed into clonotypes with MiXCR by TCRdb, which kept only in-frame beta chains. Each record represents a unique CDR3 protein, reported with the most common genes and DNA among its rows. In this sample the table shows around 480,000 distinct CDR3 sequences, around 15% of which occur a single time. The top ten clonotypes cover more than 20% of the sample.

Separately, the same data were catalogued under a study of T cells in Graves' hyperthyroidism and ophthalmopathy.

The input for sequencing was peripheral blood mononuclear cells (PBMCs), taken at new diagnosis, from a patient treated with antithyroid drugs. Source of these receptors: a woman aged 35-60 years with Graves disease. Donor details come from another sample of the same person, matched by shared clones.

This chain connects TRBV30 to TRBJ1-5, with D perhaps matching TRBD1 (5 bases). The V and J ends lost 3 bases and 4 bases respectively, with 10 bases between them. The CDR3 length is 13 residues. Germline V gene sequence: CDR1 GTSNPN, CDR2 SVGIG (reference sequence). The CDR3 is CAWRGLSNQPQHF. The CDR3 DNA follows: TGTGCCTGGAGGGGACTGTCAAATCAGCCCCAGCATTTT.

The chain recombines TRBV7-9 with TRBJ1-4; 9 bases align to TRBD1. This CDR3 is 16 amino acids long. CDR1 is SEHNR, CDR2 FQNEAQ, per germline (reference sequence). J gave up 8 bases and V 3 bases, and 10 bases lay outside the gene matches. The chain's CDR3 is CASSLTSGTGMEKLFF. The CDR3 DNA reads TGTGCCAGCAGCTTGACCTCAGGGACAGGGATGGAAAAACTGTTTTTT. The full variable domain, its missing parts supplied by reference TRBV7-9 and TRBJ1-4, is DTGVSQNPRHKITKRGQNVTFRCDPISEHNRLYWYRQTLGQGPEFLTYFQNEAQLEKSRLLSDRFSAERPKGSFSTLEIQRTEQGDSAMYLCASSLTSGTGMEKLFFGSGTQLSVL.

Details on this clonotype: A far larger clone is only one base removed, so a read error is likely. In this CDR3 the conserved last residue, phenylalanine or tryptophan, is missing, so a read error is likely. This rearrangement joins TRBV7-3 to TRBJ1-5; D unresolved. CDR3 length: 16 residues. Germline values: CDR1 SGHTA, CDR2 FQGTGA. The V end lost 2 bases, the J end lost 1 base, and 12 bases lay between the germline ends. In DNA, the CDR3 is TGTGCCAGCAGCTTAGCGGGCGGCGCAAGCAATCAGCCCCAGCATTCT. This gives the protein CASSLAGGASNQPQHS.

Many counts were recorded for this clonotype. V is TRBV7-3 and J is TRBJ2-3; 11 bases align to TRBD2. Germline V gene sequence: CDR1 SGHTA, CDR2 FQGTGA. With V trimmed by 1 base and J by 3 bases, 6 bases remained unmatched. The CDR3 is 17 residues long. The chain's CDR3 is CASSLIALAGGTDTQYF. The CDR3 DNA reads TGTGCCAGCAGCTTAATTGCCCTAGCGGGGGGAACAGATACGCAGTATTTT.

This clonotype was recorded many times. The rearrangement uses TRBV6-1 and TRBJ1-5; D unclear. Germline loops: CDR1 MNHNS, CDR2 SASEGT. The CDR3 length is 16 residues. The ends were cut back, 4 bases at V and 5 bases at J, with 18 bases in the middle. The CDR3 here is CASSALITAEYQPQHF. CDR3 in DNA: TGTGCCAGCAGTGCTCTTATTACGGCAGAATATCAGCCCCAGCATTTT.

V gene TRBV5-6 combines with J gene TRBJ1-1; 8 nucleotides agree with TRBD1. Germline CDR1 is SGHDT and CDR2 is YYEEEE. Unmatched junction bases numbered 9, after V lost 3 bases and J lost 5 bases. This CDR3 spans 15 amino acids. The CDR3 here is CASSSVPGQETEAFF. CDR3 DNA: TGTGCCAGCAGCTCTGTCCCGGGACAGGAAACTGAAGCTTTCTTT.

This clonotype was picked up many times. This chain links TRBV12-3 or TRBV12-4 with TRBJ2-1; TRBD2 aligns across 10 bases. V trimming: 0 bases; J trimming: 4 bases; junction bases outside the gene matches: 0. The CDR3 is made up of 15 amino acids. The CDR3 DNA is TGTGCCAGCAGTTTAGCTAGCGGGAGGTACAATGAGCAGTTCTTC. Protein sequence: CASSLASGRYNEQFF.

This clonotype has just a few counts. A much more abundant neighbour one base away suggests this may be a read error. The V and J genes are TRBV6-5 and TRBJ1-2; D remains ambiguous. Germline V lookup: CDR1 MNHEY, CDR2 SVGAGI. CDR3 size: 16 residues. CDR3 residues: CASSFINHPGDYGYAF. Written as DNA, the CDR3 is TGTGCCAGCAGTTTTATCAATCATCCCGGCGACTATGGCTACGCCTTC.

This clonotype was counted ten times or more. The chain has TRBV6-1 and TRBJ2-7, with D perhaps TRBD2 (5 bases). The CDR3 covers 15 residues. Germline V gene data show CDR1 as MNHNS and CDR2 as SASEGT. The V end was cut by 2 bases, the J end by 2 bases, with 13 bases between. Here the CDR3 DNA reads TGTGCCAGCAGTGAATACTGGACTTCCACCTACGAGCAGTACTTC. Its protein product is CASSEYWTSTYEQYF.